Reported below is one TCR beta chain. Germline V gives CDR1 SGHTA, CDR2 FQGNSA. The CDR3 is 13 amino acids. With 5 bases clipped from V and 6 bases from J, the junction kept 4 bases outside the gene matches. The data were taken from a study of T cell changes during pregnancy in multiple sclerosis. Measured with immunoSEQ multiplex PCR; TCRdb has only the in-frame clones, and not every one. The repertoire holds 85,000 to 130,000 clones, with roughly 93% as singletons. Here the sequenced sample was peripheral blood, taken before pregnancy. The receptor was isolated from a female donor with multiple sclerosis, enrolled in a pregnancy study. The V call is TRBV7-2, the J call TRBJ2-3, with 8 positions matching TRBD2. The CDR3 DNA reads as TGTGCCAGCAGCCGGGAGGGCCTGGATACGCAGTATTTT. Its protein is CASSREGLDTQYF.